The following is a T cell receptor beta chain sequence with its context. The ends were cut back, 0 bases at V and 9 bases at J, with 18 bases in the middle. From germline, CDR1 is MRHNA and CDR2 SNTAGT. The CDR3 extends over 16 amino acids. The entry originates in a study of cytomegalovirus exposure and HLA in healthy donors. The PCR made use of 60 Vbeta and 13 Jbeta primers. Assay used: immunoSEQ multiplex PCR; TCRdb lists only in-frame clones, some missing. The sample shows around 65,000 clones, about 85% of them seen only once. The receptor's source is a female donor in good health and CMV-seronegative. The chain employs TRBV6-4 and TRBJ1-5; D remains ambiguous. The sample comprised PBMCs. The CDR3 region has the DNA TGTGCCAGCAGTGACTCGAGTCCGGGTTCTCTCTGGCCCCAGCATTTT. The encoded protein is CASSDSSPGSLWPQHF.